The 4 T cell receptor beta chains listed next were all sequenced from one sample in a study of T cells after yellow fever vaccination. Each CDR3 protein gets one entry after TCRdb re-called the 5' RACE reads with MiXCR. The sample includes a few hundred thousand distinct CDR3 sequences, 7.5% to 9% of them seen just once. The sequencing here drew on CD4+ T cells sorted from PBMCs, taken 5 days after the yellow fever booster vaccination. The receptor source for this set is a man between 18 and 29 years old who received the YFV17D yellow fever vaccine.

This clonotype occurred a few times. V usage is TRBV14 and J usage is TRBJ1-2; possible D gene TRBD1, 6 bases. V was cut by 0 bases and J by 4 bases, with 12 bases left in between. Germline V gene data show CDR1 as SGHDN and CDR2 as FVKESK. This CDR3 spans 15 amino acids. CDR3 DNA sequence: TGTGCCAGCAGCCAAGATCCGGGGGCAACCTATGGCTACACCTTC. This translates into CASSQDPGATYGYTF.

The V and J genes are TRBV18 and TRBJ1-1, with TRBD1 as a possible D gene (6 bases). From germline, CDR1 is KGHSH and CDR2 LQKENI. V was clipped by 3 bases and J by 1 base, with 9 bases between them. CDR3 length: 14 amino acids. Written as DNA, the CDR3 is TGTGCCAGCTCACCCGGGGGCGGGAACACTGAAGCTTTCTTT. This translates into CASSPGGGNTEAFF.

This clonotype was counted a few times. The chain carries TRBV6-2 or TRBV6-3 and TRBJ1-1, with a tentative D call TRBD1 (6 bases). Trimming removed 9 bases from V and 2 bases from J, with 22 bases in between. Germline V gene lookup returns CDR1 MNHEY and CDR2 SVGEGT. The CDR3 runs 16 residues. In nucleotides, the CDR3 is TGTGCCAGTCGGCAGGGGTTTGAATCCCCTAACACTGAAGCTTTCTTT. Translation gives CASRQGFESPNTEAFF.

V and J are TRBV6-4 and TRBJ1-2; 8 bases match TRBD1. This CDR3 comprises 17 residues. Trimming took 9 bases from V and 3 from J; bases not matched to a gene: 18. Germline V gene lookup returns CDR1 MRHNA and CDR2 SNTAGT. The CDR3 DNA reads as TGTGCCAGATGTTCGACAGGGGCGATAAAGCCGGACTATGGCTACACCTTC. This codes for CARCSTGAIKPDYGYTF.